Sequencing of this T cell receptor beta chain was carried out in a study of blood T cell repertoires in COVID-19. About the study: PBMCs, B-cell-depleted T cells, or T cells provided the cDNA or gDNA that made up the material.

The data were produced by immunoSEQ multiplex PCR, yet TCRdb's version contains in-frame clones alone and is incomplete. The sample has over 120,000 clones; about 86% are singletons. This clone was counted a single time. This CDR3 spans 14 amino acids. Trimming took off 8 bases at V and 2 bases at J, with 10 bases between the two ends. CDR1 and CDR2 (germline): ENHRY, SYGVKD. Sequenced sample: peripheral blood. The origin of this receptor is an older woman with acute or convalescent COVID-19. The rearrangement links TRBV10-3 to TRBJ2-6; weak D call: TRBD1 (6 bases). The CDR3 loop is CAIGGATGANVLTF. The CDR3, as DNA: TGTGCCATCGGGGGCGCAACTGGGGCCAACGTCCTGACTTTC.